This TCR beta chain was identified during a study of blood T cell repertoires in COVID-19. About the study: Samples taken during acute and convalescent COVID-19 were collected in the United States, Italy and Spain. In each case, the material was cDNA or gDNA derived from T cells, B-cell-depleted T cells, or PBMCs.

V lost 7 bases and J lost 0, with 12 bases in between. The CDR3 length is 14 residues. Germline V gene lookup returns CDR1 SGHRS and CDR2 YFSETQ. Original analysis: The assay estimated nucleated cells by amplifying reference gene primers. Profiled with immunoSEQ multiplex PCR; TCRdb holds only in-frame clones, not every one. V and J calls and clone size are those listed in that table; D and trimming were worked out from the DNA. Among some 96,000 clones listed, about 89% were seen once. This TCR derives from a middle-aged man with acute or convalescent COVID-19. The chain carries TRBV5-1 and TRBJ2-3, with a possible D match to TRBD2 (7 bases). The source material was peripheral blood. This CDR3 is CASLAGASTDTQYF. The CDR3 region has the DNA TGCGCCAGCCTCGCGGGGGCTAGCACAGATACGCAGTATTTT.